The 30 T cell receptor beta chains given below trace back to one sample, sequenced in a study of shared clonotypes between healthy human individuals. TCRdb keeps only in-frame clones here, not all; method: immunoSEQ multiplex PCR. The data show approximately 2.1 million clones, more than 80% seen once. Sequencing used naive CD4+ T cells from PBMCs. Documented subset: CD45RA+ positively selected. The receptor set was obtained from a man aged 18 to 30 in good health. Some clones in this sample may be carry-over from other donors' samples.

The J gene is TRBJ2-3, the V gene TRBV7-2, with TRBD2 as a possible D gene (5 bases). With 2 bases removed from V and 0 bases from J, the gap between germline ends came to 9 bases. Germline CDR1 reads SGHTA; CDR2 reads FQGNSA. The CDR3 is 15 residues long. The CDR3 DNA reads TGTGCCAGCAGCTTATGGTCTAGCAGCACAGATACGCAGTATTTT. Translated, it gives CASSLWSSSTDTQYF.

In DNA, the CDR3 is TGTGCCAGCAGCTTAAGGGACGCCACAGATACGCAGTATTTT. This codes for CASSLRDATDTQYF. The J gene is TRBJ2-3, the V gene TRBV7-9; the D call may be TRBD1 or TRBD2 (5 bases each). CDR3 size: 14 residues. Germline V gene data show CDR1 as SEHNR and CDR2 as FQNEAQ (reference sequence). Trimming took off 2 bases at V and 2 bases at J, with 8 bases between the two ends.

The chain employs TRBV9 and TRBJ2-1, with D unclear. V was cut by 4 bases and J by 7 bases, with 21 bases left in between. The CDR3 spans 16 residues. CDR1 SGDLS and CDR2 YYNGEE come from the germline V gene. The CDR3, as DNA: TGTGCCAGCAGCACCTCTTGGGCGCTGTCGGGTAATGAGCAGTTCTTC. Encoded protein: CASSTSWALSGNEQFF. Combining the CDR3 with reference TRBV9 and TRBJ2-1 gives the whole variable domain DSGVTQTPKHLITATGQRVTLRCSPRSGDLSVYWYQQSLDQGLQFLIQYYNGEERAKGNILERFSAQQFPDLHSELNLSSLELGDSALYFCASSTSWALSGNEQFFGPGTRLTVL.

The chain has TRBV11-3 and TRBJ1-1; D gene uncertain. Deletions cut 1 base from V and 1 base from J, with 10 bases between. Germline CDR1 SGHNT, CDR2 YENEEA. The CDR3 runs to 15 residues. CDR3 nucleotides: TGTGCCAGCAGCTTAGGAGGAAACTCGAACACTGAAGCTTTCTTT. It codes for CASSLGGNSNTEAFF.

The chain links TRBV11-2 to TRBJ2-1; perhaps TRBD2 as D (5 bases). This CDR3 has 14 residues. From germline, CDR1 is SGHAT and CDR2 FQNNGV. V lost 1 base, J lost 2 bases, and 6 bases lay in between. CDR3 residues: CASSLAGTYNEQFF. CDR3 coding DNA: TGTGCCAGCAGCTTAGCGGGAACCTACAATGAGCAGTTCTTC.

As to this clone: The same CDR3 arises from other DNA sequences in this sample as well. The chain joins TRBV9 to TRBJ1-3; a possible D gene is TRBD1 (5 bases). This CDR3 region has 15 residues. Trimming took 2 bases from V and 0 from J, leaving 9 bases between them. CDR1 and CDR2 from the germline V gene are SGDLS and YYNGEE. The CDR3 spells CASSVDTYSGNTIYF. In nucleotides, the CDR3 is TGTGCCAGCAGCGTGGACACGTACTCTGGAAACACCATATATTTT.

This clone was recorded only once. The rearrangement joins TRBV28 to TRBJ2-7; 10 bases agree with TRBD2. The V segment lost 6 bases and the J segment 4 bases; nucleotides outside the gene matches: 9. The germline V gene encodes CDR1 MDHEN and CDR2 SYDVKM. The CDR3 consists of 15 residues. In nucleotides, the CDR3 is TGTGCCAGCAGAAGACCGGGACTAGCGATTTACGAGCAGTACTTC. Protein: CASRRPGLAIYEQYF.

V gene TRBV4-2 combines with J gene TRBJ2-7; tentative D call: TRBD2 (5 bases). CDR1 is LGHNA, CDR2 YNFKEQ, per germline. The CDR3 length is 15 residues. Trimming took off 0 bases at V and 7 bases at J, with 16 bases between the two ends. The CDR3 here is CASSQDLVVWREQYF. The CDR3 region has the DNA TGTGCCAGCAGCCAAGATCTGGTGGTATGGAGGGAGCAGTACTTC.

This rearrangement joins TRBV9 to TRBJ1-2; TRBD1 matches 8 bases. CDR1 and CDR2 (germline): SGDLS, YYNGEE. With V trimmed by 1 base and J by 6 bases, 17 bases remained unmatched. This CDR3 spans 18 amino acids. CDR3 coding DNA: TGTGCCAGCAGCGTAAGGCCCCAGGGGGCCACCGAGGTAGATGGCTACACCTTC. This gives the protein CASSVRPQGATEVDGYTF.

Of note for this clone: Other DNA sequences of this sample code for an identical CDR3. The genes are TRBV28 and TRBJ2-1; 7 bases align to TRBD1. Germline V gene sequence: CDR1 MDHEN, CDR2 SYDVKM. V gave up 4 bases and J gave up 4 bases; unmatched junction bases: 7. The CDR3 totals 15 residues. Here the CDR3 reads CASSSRDSSYNEQFF. In DNA, the CDR3 is TGTGCCAGCAGTTCCCGGGACAGCTCTTACAATGAGCAGTTCTTC.

This clone has only one observation. The chain combines TRBV28 with TRBJ2-6; 8 bases match TRBD1. Trimming removed 2 bases from V and 1 base from J; junction bases left unmatched: 10. CDR1 and CDR2 from the germline V gene are MDHEN and SYDVKM. CDR3 length: 19 amino acids. In DNA, the CDR3 is TGTGCCAGCAGTTTACATTCTCGGGGACAGGAGTCTGGGGCCAACGTCCTGACTTTC. Protein: CASSLHSRGQESGANVLTF.

The table lists this clone with a count of one. This chain uses TRBV5-1 with TRBJ1-1, with 7 bases matching TRBD1. J lost 1 base, V lost 1 base, and 4 bases had no gene match. This CDR3 spans 15 amino acids. The V gene's germline CDR1 is SGHRS and CDR2 YFSETQ. The CDR3 protein is CASSLSGGANTEAFF. Written as DNA, the CDR3 is TGCGCCAGCAGCTTGTCAGGGGGGGCGAACACTGAAGCTTTCTTT.

A note on this clone: This sample includes further DNA sequences coding for the same CDR3. V and J are TRBV11-2 and TRBJ2-7, with D unresolved. Trimming took off 1 base at V and 6 bases at J, with 7 bases between the two ends. This CDR3 region has 12 residues. CDR1 is SGHAT and CDR2 is FQNNGV in the germline V gene. CDR3 region: CASSLVGSEQYF. As DNA, the CDR3 is TGTGCCAGCAGCTTAGTGGGTAGCGAGCAGTACTTC.

The chain joins TRBV5-1 to TRBJ2-6; no clear D gene. Between the trimmed V and J ends, which lost 0 bases and 4 bases, there was a span of 11 bases. The CDR3 runs to 16 residues. The germline V gene encodes CDR1 SGHRS and CDR2 YFSETQ. CDR3 residues: CASSLEARGGANVLTF. CDR3 in DNA: TGCGCCAGCAGCTTGGAAGCGCGTGGCGGGGCCAACGTCCTGACTTTC.

This rearrangement joins TRBV29-1 to TRBJ1-1; D might be TRBD1 (6 bases). Trimming took off 7 bases at V and 5 bases at J, with 17 bases between the two ends. CDR1 is SQVTM, CDR2 ANQGSEA, per germline. CDR3 length equals 13 residues. CDR3 sequence reads: CSAFGGGGTEAFF. In nucleotides, the CDR3 is TGCAGCGCCTTCGGGGGCGGAGGTACTGAAGCTTTCTTT.

The chain has TRBV6-1 and TRBJ1-5, with D perhaps matching TRBD1 (5 bases). There are 16 residues in the CDR3. The germline gives CDR1 MNHNS, CDR2 SASEGT. V dropped 0 bases and J dropped 1 base, with 10 bases sitting between them. CDR3 DNA sequence: TGTGCCAGCAGTGAAGCGGGACTGGGGAGCAATCAGCCCCAGCATTTT. It translates to CASSEAGLGSNQPQHF.

The chain recombines TRBV7-8 with TRBJ1-5, with TRBD1 identical over 10 bases. The V segment lost 4 bases and the J segment 6 bases; nucleotides outside the gene matches: 6. Germline V gives CDR1 SGHVS, CDR2 FQNEAQ. This CDR3 contains 15 residues. For the CDR3, the DNA is TGTGCCAGCAGCTACGACAGGGGGCGAAGTCAGCCCCAGCATTTT. Its translation: CASSYDRGRSQPQHF. The full variable domain, with the rest looked up from reference TRBV7-8 and TRBJ1-5, is GAGVSQSPRYKVAKRGQDVALRCDPISGHVSLFWYQQALGQGPEFLTYFQNEAQLDKSGLPSDRFFAERPEGSVSTLKIQRTQQEDSAVYLCASSYDRGRSQPQHFGDGTRLSIL.

This sequence joins TRBV4-1 and TRBJ1-5; D might be TRBD1 (5 bases). Germline-derived CDR1 and CDR2 are MGHRA and YSYEKL. CDR3 length: 14 residues. The V and J ends lost 1 base and 5 bases respectively, with 9 bases between them. CDR3 protein: CASSQGDGYQPQHF. The CDR3 nucleotides are TGCGCCAGCAGCCAAGGGGACGGATATCAGCCCCAGCATTTT.

The chain employs TRBV9 and TRBJ2-4, with 7 bases aligning to TRBD1. There are 15 residues in the CDR3. The germline V gene encodes CDR1 SGDLS and CDR2 YYNGEE. The ends lost 4 bases at V and 5 bases at J; junction bases unmatched: 9. This CDR3 reads CASSTGTVGQNIQYF. The CDR3 DNA reads as TGTGCCAGCAGCACGGGGACAGTGGGGCAAAACATTCAGTACTTC.

V and J are TRBV11-3 and TRBJ2-2; no reliable D call. V was trimmed by 1 base and J by 0 bases, leaving 6 bases between them. This CDR3 region has 15 residues. CDR1 and CDR2 (germline): SGHNT, YENEEA. The chain's CDR3 is CASSLGASNTGELFF. Written as DNA, the CDR3 is TGTGCCAGCAGCTTAGGGGCGTCGAACACCGGGGAGCTGTTTTTT.

The chain recombines TRBV10-2 with TRBJ1-2, with D unclear. The ends were cut back, 3 bases at V and 4 bases at J, with 21 bases in the middle. CDR3 length: 17 amino acids. Germline CDR1 and CDR2: WSHSY and SAAADI. This chain's CDR3 is CASSEKSSPDPIYGYTF. The DNA of the CDR3 is TGCGCCAGCAGTGAAAAGTCGTCCCCGGATCCAATCTATGGCTACACCTTC.

The chain couples TRBV20-1 to TRBJ2-2; D unresolved. Trimming left V 5 bases short and J 8 bases short, with 6 bases between. CDR1 is DFQATT, CDR2 SNEGSKA, per germline (reference sequence). There are 10 residues in the CDR3. CDR3: CSAGRGELFF. CDR3 nucleotide sequence: TGCAGTGCTGGTCGAGGGGAGCTGTTTTTT.

The rearrangement links TRBV10-3 to TRBJ2-4, with D unclear. V was clipped by 7 bases and J by 6 bases, with 16 bases between them. Germline lookup yields CDR1 ENHRY and CDR2 SYGVKD. This CDR3 is built from 14 residues. CDR3 amino acids: CAITDDPSLNIQYF. CDR3 nucleotides: TGTGCCATCACGGACGATCCGTCCCTAAACATTCAGTACTTC.

Turning to this clone: This CDR3 is also generated by other DNA sequences in the sample. The V call is TRBV5-1, the J call TRBJ2-1; 11 bases fit TRBD2. This CDR3 contains 14 residues. Germline values: CDR1 SGHRS, CDR2 YFSETQ. J gave up 4 bases and V 7 bases, and 4 bases lay outside the gene matches. CDR3 amino acids: CASSLAGAYNEQFF. CDR3 DNA sequence: TGCGCCAGCTCACTAGCGGGAGCGTACAATGAGCAGTTCTTC.

The rearrangement uses TRBV6-1 and TRBJ1-2; 7 bases line up with TRBD1. The junction had 8 bases not matched to a gene; V was cut back by 1 base and J by 0 bases. Looked up from germline, CDR1 is MNHNS and CDR2 is SASEGT. The CDR3 spans 17 residues. CDR3 DNA: TGTGCCAGCAGTGAAGTAGTGTTTGGGACAGCTAACTATGGCTACACCTTC. Translation gives CASSEVVFGTANYGYTF.

On this clone itself: This CDR3 is also generated by other DNA sequences in the sample. V is TRBV5-1 and J is TRBJ2-7, with D possibly being TRBD1 or TRBD2 (5 bases each). This CDR3 has 16 residues. Trimming pared 0 bases from V and 2 bases from J, leaving 15 bases between. CDR1 is SGHRS, CDR2 YFSETQ, per germline. The CDR3, as DNA: TGCGCCAGCAGCTTGGGGGGCGCCGGAGGTGCCTACGAGCAGTACTTC. Encoded protein: CASSLGGAGGAYEQYF. The variable domain in full, completed from reference TRBV5-1 and TRBJ2-7, reads KAGVTQTPRYLIKTRGQQVTLSCSPISGHRSVSWYQQTPGQGLQFLFEYFSETQRNKGNFPGRFSGRQFSNSRSEMNVSTLELGDSALYLCASSLGGAGGAYEQYFGPGTRLTVT.

V and J are TRBV28 and TRBJ2-3; D unclear. Germline assignment: CDR1 MDHEN and CDR2 SYDVKM. The CDR3 covers 13 residues. Deletions cut 1 base from V and 4 bases from J, with 6 bases between. DNA for the CDR3: TGTGCCAGCAGTTTATCCCTAGCAGATACGCAGTATTTT. Amino acids: CASSLSLADTQYF.

The chain combines TRBV2 with TRBJ2-4, with 10 bases aligning to TRBD2. Germline lookup yields CDR1 SNHLY and CDR2 FYNNEI. This CDR3 is 14 amino acids long. With V trimmed by 6 bases and J by 11 bases, 10 bases remained unmatched. The CDR3 protein is CASRGHTSGTVQYF. The CDR3 DNA reads as TGTGCCAGCAGGGGCCATACTAGCGGGACGGTTCAGTACTTC.

The chain combines TRBV7-3 with TRBJ1-1; possibly TRBD1 for D (6 bases). Trimming stripped 5 bases from V and 5 bases from J, with 21 bases between. The CDR3 length is 16 residues. CDR1 SGHTA and CDR2 FQGTGA come from the germline V gene. CDR3 bases: TGTGCCAGCAGCCCGGACGGGAGTTCGAGGGGGACTGAAGCTTTCTTT. It translates to CASSPDGSSRGTEAFF.

The chain carries TRBV20-1 and TRBJ2-5; D is undetermined. Matching the DNA end better, TRBJ2-7 makes the J call doubtful. The CDR3 is made up of 11 amino acids. Germline assignment: CDR1 DFQATT and CDR2 SNEGSKA (reference sequence). The CDR3 bases are TGCAGTGCTAGAGATCGAGACGAGCAGTACTTC. Protein: CSARDRDEQYF.